The clone carrying this T cell receptor beta chain was observed many times. The antigen remains undetermined. Germline trimming cut 10 bases from V and 9 bases from J; bases unmatched to any gene: 15. This CDR3 is built from 13 residues. From germline, CDR1 is SGHVS and CDR2 FQNEAQ. Time point given: patch test 2, 6 weeks after DPC sensitization. Treatment defined: therapeutic diphenylcyclopropenone sensitization with weekly scalp DPC. Donors, patients with alopecia ranging from 18 to 70 years old and judged suitable for DPC, provided samples. TCRdb redid the calling of the RACE reads with MiXCR, one entry per CDR3 protein. Seen here are tens of thousands of distinct CDR3 sequences, 10% observed once, and the top ten hold around 7%. This sample was taken from a study of human T cells and chemical hapten exposure. Overall study context: The study patch tested 0.01% DPC on the upper back and read results at 6 days. Notes on the study in general: No change in TCRs above 1 in 1000 frequency was produced by DPC sensitization. Donors were affected by alopecia, so their immune reaction might vary from that of healthy individuals.

The receptor's source is a woman between 50 and 59 years old with alopecia areata. Some clones in this sample may be carry-over from other donors' samples. The rearrangement joins TRBV7-8 to TRBJ2-7; TRBD2 matches at 7 bases. The sample in question was whole blood, obtained in connection with sensitization to the hapten diphenylcyclopropenone (DPC). Written as DNA, the CDR3 is TGTGCCACCCTGGCCGTGGCGGGAGAAGGGCAGTACTTC. Translated, it gives CATLAVAGEGQYF. Drawing the rest from reference TRBV7-8 and TRBJ2-7, the complete variable domain is GAGVSQSPRYKVAKRGQDVALRCDPISGHVSLFWYQQALGQGPEFLTYFQNEAQLDKSGLPSDRFFAERPEGSVSTLKIQRTQQEDSAVYLCATLAVAGEGQYFGPGTRLTVT.